This record looks at one T cell receptor beta chain sequence and its context. Antigen specificity is unknown. A single base separates this from a much larger clone, so it may be a read error. This record belongs to a study of regulatory T cells in long-lasting Graves disease. Findings and caveats of the study: With persistent disease, TRBV28, TRBJ1-2 and TRBJ2-5 were the favored segments.

The CDR3 contains 15 residues. V dropped 6 bases and J dropped 7 bases, with 21 bases sitting between them. The germline V gene encodes CDR1 MNHEY and CDR2 SVGEGT. Time point defined: newly diagnosed GD, antithyroid drugs for less than 3 months. PBMC-derived RNA was used for the TCR library. Roughly 9 milliliters of peripheral blood went into EDTA tubes. TCR beta libraries were built with iRepertoire HTBI primers and Arm-PCR of CDR3 regions. From the multiplex PCR reads, TCRdb called clonotypes with MiXCR, one entry per CDR3 protein. This table holds a few hundred thousand distinct CDR3 sequences, roughly 14% found once. Another study also made use of these data, one on T cells in Graves' hyperthyroidism and ophthalmopathy. Turning to that study: Ophthalmopathy, which appeared later, was predicted by the model a median around 6.5 months before onset.

The J gene is TRBJ1-2, the V gene TRBV6-2 or TRBV6-3, with D tentatively TRBD1 (6 bases). Sequenced here: peripheral blood mononuclear cells (PBMCs), sampled at new diagnosis, from a patient treated with antithyroid drugs. This clonotype originated in a man younger than 40 with Graves disease. CDR3 nucleotide sequence: TGTGCCAGCAGGAAGGTTAGGGGGAGTAGCTGTGGCTACACCTTC. The encoded protein is CASRKVRGSSCGYTF.